These 13 T cell receptor beta chains share one sample of origin, sequenced in a study of blood T cell repertoires in COVID-19. Sequencing used immunoSEQ multiplex PCR; TCRdb keeps in-frame clones, though not all of them. The sample holds 200,000 to 250,000 clones, 83% seen once. Material for sequencing was PBMCs or T cells enriched from blood (not recorded which). These receptors originate from a middle-aged woman who had been exposed to COVID-19.

V gene TRBV18 combines with J gene TRBJ2-7; TRBD2 matches 9 bases. Looked up from germline, CDR1 is KGHSH and CDR2 is LQKENI. The CDR3 consists of 17 residues. Trimming removed 2 bases from V and 3 bases from J; junction bases left unmatched: 11. The CDR3 here is CASSPVSGGHSFYEQYF. In DNA, the CDR3 is TGTGCCAGCTCACCAGTGAGCGGGGGGCACTCCTTCTACGAGCAGTACTTC.

The chain has TRBV2 and TRBJ1-2; D is perhaps TRBD1 (6 bases). V lost 8 bases, J lost 4 bases, and 26 bases lay in between. The germline gives CDR1 SNHLY, CDR2 FYNNEI. CDR3 length: 17 amino acids. In DNA, the CDR3 is TGTGCCAGCCCGAAAGAGGGAGGGGGTACCGCCTTCTATGGCTACACCTTC. Its protein is CASPKEGGGTAFYGYTF.

V and J are TRBV3-1 (or the pseudogene TRBV3-2) and TRBJ2-7; 8 bases match TRBD1. The germline gives CDR1 LGHDT, CDR2 YNNKEL (reference sequence). CDR3 length equals 14 residues. The trim removed 1 base at V and 6 bases at J, leaving 5 bases unmatched. The CDR3 coding sequence is TGTGCCAGCAGCCAAGGGGACAGGTTCTCCGAGCAGTACTTC. This encodes CASSQGDRFSEQYF.

As DNA, the CDR3 is TGTGCCAGCAGGTCCCCGCAGGGACTAGCGGTCCAAGAGACCCAGTACTTC. Protein sequence: CASRSPQGLAVQETQYF. The chain carries TRBV5-5 and TRBJ2-5, with 11 bases matching TRBD2. Per the germline V gene, CDR1 is SGHKS and CDR2 is YYEKEE (reference sequence). The trim removed 5 bases at V and 1 base at J, leaving 10 bases unmatched. This CDR3 contains 17 residues.

This chain links TRBV19 with TRBJ2-1, with 7 positions matching TRBD2. This CDR3 is 15 amino acids long. Trimming took 1 base from V and 4 from J; bases not matched to a gene: 4. The germline V gene encodes CDR1 LNHDA and CDR2 SQIVND (reference sequence). The CDR3 sequence is CASSIGERGYNEQFF. The DNA of the CDR3 is TGTGCCAGTAGTATAGGAGAGCGGGGTTACAATGAGCAGTTCTTC.

The chain employs TRBV29-1 and TRBJ1-5, with TRBD1 as a possible D gene (6 bases). The CDR3 has 13 residues. The germline V gene encodes CDR1 SQVTM and CDR2 ANQGSEA. V was shortened by 4 bases and J by 5 bases, with 12 bases between the two germline ends. The CDR3, as DNA: TGCAGCGTTGTAGAGACAGGAGATCAGCCCCAGCATTTT. The encoded protein is CSVVETGDQPQHF.

This clone occurred once. The gene calls are TRBV4-1 and TRBJ2-7; D remains unclear. CDR3 length: 16 amino acids. Germline CDR1 MGHRA, CDR2 YSYEKL. The V end was cut by 1 base, the J end by 0 bases, with 13 bases between. This CDR3 reads CASSQVLAYSSYEQYF. CDR3 in DNA: TGCGCCAGCAGCCAAGTACTCGCCTATAGCTCCTACGAGCAGTACTTC.

The CDR3 DNA follows: TGTGCCAGCAGCGTAGAGGGGTGGGAATCACCCCTCCACTTT. Its protein is CASSVEGWESPLHF. The V gene is TRBV9, the J gene TRBJ1-6, with TRBD1 as a possible D gene (5 bases). The CDR3 covers 14 residues. Germline V gene data show CDR1 as SGDLS and CDR2 as YYNGEE. V gave up 0 bases and J gave up 10 bases, with 11 bases separating them.

This CDR3 is CASSQVGQGEEQYGQPQHF. In nucleotides, the CDR3 is TGTGCCAGCAGCCAAGTGGGTCAGGGTGAAGAGCAGTATGGGCAGCCCCAGCATTTT. V gene TRBV3-1 (or the pseudogene TRBV3-2) combines with J gene TRBJ1-5, with D perhaps TRBD1 (5 bases). The CDR3 has 19 amino acids. V was shortened by 1 base and J by 7 bases, with 26 bases between the two germline ends. CDR1 is LGHDT and CDR2 is YNNKEL in the germline V gene (reference sequence).

Only one count was recorded for this clone. The chain carries TRBV6-5 and TRBJ2-4; possible D gene TRBD1, 5 bases. Trimming removed 3 bases from V and 6 bases from J, with 18 bases in between. Germline-derived CDR1 and CDR2 are MNHEY and SVGAGI. This CDR3 contains 16 residues. CDR3 region: CASSYGEGVWRNIQYF. The CDR3 coding sequence is TGTGCCAGCAGTTATGGGGAAGGGGTTTGGAGAAACATTCAGTACTTC.

J is TRBJ1-1 and V is TRBV30, with TRBD1 matching 7 bases. The CDR3 is made up of 12 amino acids. J was trimmed by 4 bases and V by 5 bases; bases with no gene match: 4. Per germline, CDR1 GTSNPN and CDR2 SVGIG (reference sequence). CDR3: CAWDRASTEAFF. CDR3 DNA sequence: TGTGCCTGGGACAGGGCGAGCACTGAAGCTTTCTTT.

The CDR3 reads CASSYLGAGGTYEQYF. In DNA, the CDR3 is TGTGCCAGCAGTTACCTAGGGGCAGGCGGCACCTACGAGCAGTACTTC. This sequence joins TRBV6-5 and TRBJ2-7, with D possibly matching TRBD1 (5 bases). Germline CDR1 and CDR2: MNHEY and SVGAGI. This CDR3 is built from 16 residues. Trimming pared 2 bases from V and 2 bases from J, leaving 16 bases between.

The chain has TRBV15 and TRBJ1-5; possible D gene TRBD1, 5 bases. This CDR3 is built from 18 residues. Trimming took 0 bases from V and 0 from J, leaving 15 bases between them. Germline V lookup: CDR1 LNHNV, CDR2 YYDKDF (reference sequence). CDR3: CATSRDPWAGGSNQPQHF. The CDR3 DNA is TGTGCCACCAGCAGAGATCCGTGGGCGGGGGGTAGCAATCAGCCCCAGCATTTT.